This TCR beta chain was captured by sequencing in a study of T cell responses to AZD1222 COVID-19 vaccine. Whole-study findings and limits: A mostly white British donor set with more females was recruited, and clonal diversity was possibly underestimated. Unmutated regions of variants are reportedly targeted by nearly half of spike-specific TCRs.

About this clone itself: As yet, its antigen is unknown.

The repertoire was sequenced with immunoSEQ multiplex PCR; TCRdb's copy has only in-frame clones and lacks some. The table lists around 94,000 clones, roughly 88% of them singletons. Germline CDR1 and CDR2: SGHDN and FVKESK. V lost 0 bases, J lost 4 bases, and 15 bases lay in between. This CDR3 contains 16 residues. The TCR sequence derives from an adult in good health. This chain uses TRBV14 with TRBJ2-5; either TRBD1 or TRBD2 may fit D (7 bases each). Sample: peripheral blood, taken on day 0 of AZD1222 vaccination. CDR3 in DNA: TGTGCCAGCAGCCAAGAGTTCAGGGGGAGGGGAGAGACCCAGTACTTC. It encodes CASSQEFRGRGETQYF.